This entry lists 8 T cell receptor beta chains sequenced from one sample in a study of blood T cell repertoires in COVID-19. The repertoire was sequenced with immunoSEQ multiplex PCR; TCRdb's copy has only in-frame clones and lacks some. The table lists around 260,000 clones, about 81% of them singletons. Sequencing used PBMCs or T cells enriched from blood (not recorded which). These receptors all stem from a man aged 25-45 years with acute COVID-19.

This clone has a handful of counts. The sample holds other DNA sequences that translate to the same CDR3. The rearrangement joins TRBV7-9 to TRBJ2-1; D perhaps matches TRBD2 (5 bases). The V and J ends lost 2 bases and 0 bases respectively, with 5 bases between them. This CDR3 comprises 14 residues. Germline V gene lookup returns CDR1 SEHNR and CDR2 FQNEAQ (reference sequence). The CDR3 loop reads CASSLSGSYNEQFF. The CDR3 DNA follows: TGTGCCAGCAGCTTAAGCGGCTCCTACAATGAGCAGTTCTTC.

The gene calls are TRBV7-2 and TRBJ2-3; maybe TRBD2 (6 bases). V was clipped by 5 bases and J by 5 bases, with 11 bases between them. This CDR3 region has 13 residues. CDR1 is SGHTA, CDR2 FQGNSA, per germline. CDR3 residues: CASSLNGGDTQYF. For the CDR3, the DNA is TGTGCCAGCAGCCTAAACGGGGGAGATACGCAGTATTTT.

Only a few counts were recorded for this clone. This chain joins TRBV18 and TRBJ1-5; D is uncertain. Trimming removed 4 bases at V and 1 base at J, with 14 bases between. The CDR3 spans 16 residues. Looked up from germline, CDR1 is KGHSH and CDR2 is LQKENI. CDR3 DNA: TGTGCCAGCTCACGGGCCGATATGATAAGCAATCAGCCCCAGCATTTT. Residues: CASSRADMISNQPQHF.

The gene calls are TRBV2 and TRBJ2-1; D ambiguous. Germline CDR1 reads SNHLY; CDR2 reads FYNNEI. V was clipped by 8 bases and J by 5 bases, with 7 bases between them. This CDR3 comprises 11 residues. In DNA, the CDR3 is TGTGCCAGCGGCGCGGACAATGAGCAGTTCTTC. Its protein is CASGADNEQFF.

V usage is TRBV3-1 (or the pseudogene TRBV3-2) and J usage is TRBJ1-2, with D possibly matching TRBD1 (5 bases). CDR1 and CDR2 from the germline V gene are LGHDT and YNNKEL (reference sequence). V lost 1 base and J lost 9, with 18 bases in between. This CDR3 has 15 amino acids. CDR3 nucleotides: TGTGCCAGCAGCCAAGCGAAAGGGCCAGGGCGAAGCTACACCTTC. It codes for CASSQAKGPGRSYTF.

This clone was seen a single time. The rearrangement joins TRBV19 to TRBJ2-5; 10 bases match TRBD2. This CDR3 region has 15 residues. V shed 6 bases and J 6 bases; nucleotides not matched to a gene: 10. The germline V gene has CDR1 LNHDA and CDR2 SQIVND (reference sequence). CDR3 residues: CASSDGTSVSQTQYF. The DNA of the CDR3 is TGTGCCAGTAGCGACGGGACTAGCGTTTCCCAGACCCAGTACTTC.

The V and J genes are TRBV15 and TRBJ2-2; a weak D match, TRBD2 (5 bases). Germline loops: CDR1 LNHNV, CDR2 YYDKDF (reference sequence). The V end was cut by 3 bases, the J end by 4 bases, with 9 bases between. This CDR3 is built from 14 residues. CDR3 protein: CATSREEVTGELFF. CDR3 DNA: TGTGCCACCAGCAGGGAGGAAGTCACCGGGGAGCTGTTTTTT.

This clone was seen only once. The chain recombines TRBV4-2 with TRBJ1-5, with TRBD1 matching over 7 bases. The V and J ends lost 3 bases and 1 base, in that order; junction bases with no gene match: 3. The CDR3 spans 15 residues. Germline CDR1 LGHNA, CDR2 YNFKEQ. DNA of the CDR3: TGTGCCAGCAGCCAGCAGGGGGAAAGCAATCAGCCCCAGCATTTT. Residues: CASSQQGESNQPQHF.